This TCR beta chain was captured by sequencing in a study of T cell responses to AZD1222 COVID-19 vaccine. Study findings and constraints: Increased Spike-specific TCR breadth and depth were observed after two AZD1222 doses. The sample set comprised mostly white British donors with more females, and clonal diversity was possibly underestimated.

The method was immunoSEQ multiplex PCR; TCRdb's version includes in-frame clones alone and lacks a portion of them. This sample has 130,000 or so clones; 92% occur once, and the top ten carry 1.5% to 2%. Regarding this clone: As yet, its antigen is unknown. Distinct nucleotide sequences in the sample also encode this CDR3.

The CDR3 spans 14 residues. V lost 3 bases, J lost 0 bases, and 9 bases lay in between. Germline CDR1 and CDR2: SGHTA and FQGNSA. The chain carries TRBV7-2 and TRBJ2-7; unclear D gene. The sequenced sample was peripheral blood, obtained on day 0 of AZD1222 vaccination. This sequence was found in an adult in good health. The CDR3 nucleotides are TGTGCCAGCAGCTTCGGTGGAAGCTCCTACGAGCAGTACTTC. Amino acid sequence: CASSFGGSSYEQYF.